Listed here is a single TCR beta chain. Its matching antigen is unknown. One junction end disagrees with the germline gene, perhaps due to a read error. This sample is drawn from a study of T cells after yellow fever vaccination. Across the study: The authors prepared low-cell-number fractions using SMART-Seq v4 Ultra Low Input. Regarding the study as a whole: Booster sampling recovered most clones from primary vaccination (around 96% CD4, roughly 88% CD8). The secondary response was weaker but peaked faster, day 5 versus 15. The CD4 compartment and the CD8 compartment contained a small share of clonotypes in common.

MiXCR, run by TCRdb on the 5' RACE reads, gives a single entry per CDR3 protein. The sample carries more than 300,000 distinct CDR3 sequences, approximately 4% recorded once. This clonotype was sampled from a man between 18 and 29 years old who received the YFV17D yellow fever vaccine. Source: PBMCs, taken 15 days after the yellow fever booster vaccination.

The CDR3 DNA reads TGTGCCAGCAGGTTAGTTACAGGGGTTGAAGCTTTCTTT. It specifies CASRLVTGVEAFF. This chain links TRBV12-3 or TRBV12-4 with TRBJ1-1; 7 bases are shared with TRBD1. The CDR3 runs to 13 residues.